The rows below give T cell receptor beta chains drawn from one sample of a study of blood T cells in healthy people across ages. Each CDR3 protein gets one entry after TCRdb re-called the 5' RACE reads with MiXCR. The table records more than 1,000,000 distinct CDR3 sequences, roughly 24% of them present only once. This sample was shared with a second study, whose subject was T cells of mothers and their children.

Material: blood. The receptor source for this set is a girl under 10 years old in good health. Each CDR3 is given with its conserved first and last residue. The order of the fields is V gene, J gene, D gene, clone size, CDR3 protein, CDR3 DNA. A D gene is named only where the DNA matches it firmly. Not every row has a clone size; where given, it reads once, few, many or a size class.

TRBV6-5	TRBJ1-1	-	-	CASSINRENTEAFF	TGTGCCAGCAGTATCAATCGGGAGAACACTGAAGCTTTCTTT
TRBV25-1	TRBJ1-2	-	-	CASSEHDNYGYTF	TGTGCCAGCAGTGAACACGACAACTATGGCTACACCTTC
TRBV5-1	TRBJ2-5	-	-	CASRMGGETQYF	TGCGCCAGCAGAATGGGCGGAGAGACCCAGTACTTC
TRBV7-2	TRBJ2-3	-	-	CASRNVQASDTQYF	TGTGCCAGCAGAAACGTGCAGGCCTCGGATACGCAGTATTTT
TRBV2	TRBJ1-1	-	-	CASSEWKGLAFF	TGTGCCAGCAGTGAATGGAAGGGGTTGGCTTTCTTT
TRBV5-1	TRBJ2-7	TRBD1	-	CASRQGANEQYF	TGCGCCAGCAGACAGGGGGCCAACGAGCAGTACTTC
TRBV5-1	TRBJ2-7	-	few	CASSSYPEGDEQYF	TGCGCCAGCAGCTCCTACCCAGAGGGCGACGAGCAGTACTTC
TRBV7-2	TRBJ2-5	-	-	CASSFSSAQETQYF	TGTGCCAGCAGCTTTAGTAGTGCTCAAGAGACCCAGTACTTC
TRBV7-2	TRBJ1-1	TRBD1	few	CASSLGGAGTGDGEAFF	TGTGCCAGCAGCCTGGGGGGAGCAGGGACAGGGGATGGTGAAGCTTTCTTT
TRBV24-1	TRBJ2-1	-	-	CATSLGTKLVGKDEQFF	TGTGCCACCAGTTTGGGGACCAAGCTGGTCGGAAAGGATGAGCAGTTCTTC
TRBV4-2	TRBJ2-7	-	few	CASSQHKTYFYEQYF	TGTGCCAGCAGCCAGCACAAAACCTACTTCTACGAGCAGTACTTC
TRBV4-3	TRBJ1-6	-	-	CASSAGEGNSPLHF	TGCGCCAGCAGCGCGGGGGAGGGGAATTCACCCCTCCACTTT
TRBV4-1	TRBJ2-1	TRBD1	-	CASSQDRDRPYNEQFF	TGCGCCAGCAGCCAAGATCGGGACAGGCCTTACAATGAGCAGTTCTTC
TRBV11-2	TRBJ2-1	TRBD2	few	CASSPLFPFSGTLYNEQFF	TGTGCCAGCAGCCCCTTGTTTCCCTTTAGCGGGACCCTTTACAATGAGCAGTTCTTC
TRBV7-2	TRBJ2-1	-	-	CASSLAGASLDEQFF	TGTGCCAGCAGCTTAGCGGGGGCTAGTCTCGATGAGCAGTTCTTC
TRBV7-3	TRBJ2-1	TRBD2	few	CASSLYSGLAGGNEQFF	TGTGCCAGCAGCTTATACTCGGGACTAGCGGGAGGAAATGAGCAGTTCTTC
TRBV5-5	TRBJ2-6	-	-	CASSLRGDNSGANVLTF	TGTGCCAGCAGCTTGAGAGGGGATAACTCTGGGGCCAACGTCCTGACTTTC
TRBV24-1	TRBJ2-1	-	few	CATSDPTYNEQFF	TGTGCCACCAGTGACCCAACCTACAATGAGCAGTTCTTC
TRBV29-1	TRBJ2-1	-	few	CSVDGRDHSYNEQFF	TGCAGCGTTGACGGAAGGGACCACTCCTACAATGAGCAGTTCTTC
TRBV28	TRBJ2-5	-	few	CASPPGAGVEWETQYF	TGTGCCAGCCCCCCCGGGGCAGGGGTTGAGTGGGAGACCCAGTACTTC
TRBV28	TRBJ1-1	-	-	CASRFWDNTEAFF	TGTGCCAGCAGGTTCTGGGATAACACTGAAGCTTTCTTT
TRBV5-1	TRBJ2-1	-	-	CASSLADNSYNEQFF	TGCGCCAGCAGCTTAGCGGATAACTCCTACAATGAGCAGTTCTTC
TRBV29-1	TRBJ2-7	TRBD1	-	CSVESRDSHYEQYF	TGCAGCGTTGAGTCCCGGGACAGTCACTACGAGCAGTACTTC
TRBV7-6	TRBJ2-3	TRBD2	few	CASSLAAGGSTDTQYF	TGTGCCAGCAGCTTAGCAGCGGGGGGCTCCACAGATACGCAGTATTTT
TRBV28	TRBJ2-7	-	-	CASSLLGRGGEQYF	TGTGCCAGCAGTTTATTGGGGCGCGGAGGCGAGCAGTACTTC
TRBV28	TRBJ2-1	-	-	CASSYGRGSNEQFF	TGTGCCAGCAGTTATGGACGGGGCAGCAATGAGCAGTTCTTC
TRBV20-1	TRBJ2-7	TRBD2	few	CSAESDDGTSGSYEQYF	TGCAGTGCTGAAAGCGACGACGGGACTAGCGGGAGCTACGAGCAGTACTTC
TRBV7-8	TRBJ2-1	TRBD2	-	CASSSYKTGTRKPNEQFF	TGTGCCAGCAGCAGTTACAAGACCGGGACTAGGAAACCCAATGAGCAGTTCTTC
TRBV5-1	TRBJ1-6	TRBD1	few	CASSLGQGGLSPLHF	TGCGCCAGCAGCTTAGGACAGGGGGGCCTATCACCCCTCCACTTT